This T cell receptor (beta chain) was obtained from a study of blood T cell repertoires in COVID-19. After removal of 10 bases from V and 3 bases from J, the junction contained 9 bases not matched to a gene. This CDR3 spans 16 amino acids. Germline values: CDR1 SGHNT, CDR2 YYREEE (reference sequence). Profiling relied on immunoSEQ multiplex PCR, and the TCRdb table lists in-frame clones only, not all of them. The sample lists under 120,000 clones; around 80% were seen once. The receptor's source is an older man with active or convalescent COVID-19. Source material: peripheral blood. V gene TRBV5-4 combines with J gene TRBJ2-2; 13 positions match TRBD2. The CDR3 sequence is CAATTSGRADTGELFF. CDR3 DNA: TGTGCCGCCACTACTAGCGGGAGGGCCGACACCGGGGAGCTGTTTTTT.